This TCR beta chain stems from a study of Ad26.COV2.S vaccination and SARS-CoV-2 variants (dated by TCRdb to 2020 to 2023). About the investigation overall: Donors in the vaccine arm were drawn from COV1001, a phase I-IIa trial of Ad26.COV2.S in healthy adults that was multicentre, randomized, double-blind and placebo-controlled. Ad26.COV2.S was given intramuscularly at 5x10^10 or 1x10^11 viral particles, as a single shot or as two shots 56 days apart. Trial participants were randomized into five groups of five: low-dose or high-dose Ad26.COV2.S given once or twice, or placebo on both occasions. A total of about 30 samples were included in the TCR-sequenced set, comprising about 20 Ad26.COV2.S vaccine recipients, 5 placebo recipients and 8 SARS-CoV-2 convalescent individuals. The specificity and breadth of SARS-CoV-2-reactive T cell receptors after Ad26.COV2.S vaccination were assessed by TCRbeta repertoire sequencing. Blinding of investigators to trial group allocation was maintained during experiments and outcome assessment.

Summary of the overall study and its limitations: Higher spike-specific TCR breadth was observed in Ad26.COV2.S recipients than in placebo recipients (P = 0.0014). Non-spike TCR breadth was comparable between vaccine and placebo recipients, consistent with the vaccine containing only spike. The authors noted that total T cell responses may have been underestimated by the TCR breadth and depth analyses. The study lacked the statistical power to compare responses across vaccine doses or regimens. After vaccination, substantial breadth of spike-specific CD8+ and CD4+ T cell responses was reported.

This clone came up a few times. Its specific antigen is unknown. No quality values exist for individual bases; no much larger clone is one base distant. The intended sense of this specimen's treatment or condition label: roughly 18 received Ad26.COV2.S at low or high dose, single or two shots; about 5 received placebo; per-sample allocation not given. Repertoires of vaccine and placebo recipients were sequenced from samples collected on day 63 after the first injection. In Cohort 1b, more than 20 adults aged 18-55 years were enrolled at a single site in Boston, USA, between 29 July and 7 August 2020. Ad26.COV2.S was a replication-incompetent adenovirus type 26 vector that expressed a prefusion-stabilized SARS-CoV-2 spike protein derived from the original Wuhan strain. The germline V gene yields KGHSH for CDR1 and LQKENI for CDR2. V gives up 3 bases and J gives up 2 bases, and the segment between their germline ends measures 7 bases. Its CDR3 holds 14 amino acids, cysteine through phenylalanine. Of the read, only the CDR3 DNA is kept; its 42 bases are in frame from base 1.

TCRbeta CDR3 regions were sequenced with the immunoSEQ Assay. After extraction, genomic DNA underwent amplification by bias-controlled multiplex PCR, followed by high-throughput sequencing. Per the original workflow: To quantify the absolute abundance of each unique TCRbeta CDR3 region, sequences were collapsed and filtered. T cell fraction was estimated by normalizing TCRbeta template counts to usable DNA, which was measured by amplifying reference genes present in all nucleated cells. Repertoire TCRs were annotated as SARS-CoV-2-specific by exact matching of V gene, CDR3 amino acid sequence and J gene to a known reactive TCR set. The reference SARS-CoV-2 TCR set was obtained from MIRA and was filtered for enrichment in COVID-19-positive ImmuneCODE repertoires, whereby public or cross-reactive TCRs were removed. Using the MIRA antigens, annotated TCRs were further analysed by specific ORF or by position within an ORF. Breadth was defined as annotated unique rearrangements over total unique productive rearrangements; depth was the summed frequency of those rearrangements. Group comparisons of TCR breadth used two-sided Wilcoxon rank-sum tests. Drawn from immuneACCESS, this table holds only the in-frame rearrangements with V and J called that TCRdb kept. Clones are partly lost; checked studies trace under half to an unresolved V gene and leave the rest unexplained. V and J calls and clone size are given by that table; D and trimming were obtained from the DNA. Here the sample has around 340,000 clones; about 89% occur a single time. The ten largest clones add up to approximately 5% of the sample.

Recombination linked TRBV18 to TRBJ2-2, with the D gene call left open. The input for sequencing was peripheral blood, taken in a trial of Ad26.COV2.S vaccine versus placebo. The receptor was isolated from a person aged 18-60 years who received the Ad26.COV2.S COVID-19 vaccine or a placebo. For the CDR3, the sequence is CASSPTLNTGELFF. The base sequence is TGTGCCAGCTCACCGACCCTTAACACCGGGGAGCTGTTTTTT.